The 10 T cell receptor beta chains in this list originate from one sample, sequenced in a study of T cell responses to AZD1222 COVID-19 vaccine. Profiling relied on immunoSEQ multiplex PCR, and the TCRdb table lists in-frame clones only, not all of them. The sample records 90,000 to 150,000 clones, roughly 90% being singletons. The starting material was peripheral blood, obtained on day 0 of AZD1222 vaccination. These receptor sequences come from an adult in good health.

This clone has only one observation. V is TRBV4-2 and J is TRBJ2-4, with 9 positions matching TRBD1. This CDR3 has 18 residues. The junction had 9 bases not matched to a gene; V was cut back by 0 bases and J by 3 bases. Germline V CDR1 and CDR2: LGHNA, YNFKEQ. The CDR3 nucleotides are TGTGCCAGCAGCCAAGATCGGTCGGGGACAGGGCACAAAAACATTCAGTACTTC. Its protein product is CASSQDRSGTGHKNIQYF.

This chain uses TRBV25-1 with TRBJ1-1; no definite D call. The CDR3 runs to 13 residues. The V gene's germline CDR1 is MGHDK and CDR2 SYGVNS. Between the trimmed V and J ends, which lost 7 bases and 1 base, there was a span of 10 bases. The chain's CDR3 is CASKADGNTEAFF. Here the CDR3 DNA reads TGTGCCAGCAAAGCGGACGGGAACACTGAAGCTTTCTTT. Filled out from reference TRBV25-1 and TRBJ1-1, the complete variable domain reads EADIYQTPRYLVIGTGKKITLECSQTMGHDKMYWYQQDPGMELHLIHYSYGVNSTEKGDLSSESTVSRIRTEHFPLTLESARPSHTSQYLCASKADGNTEAFFGQGTRLTVV.

This clone was found many times. The chain is built from TRBV11-2 and TRBJ2-7; no clear D gene. V was shortened by 2 bases and J by 3 bases, with 14 bases between the two germline ends. This CDR3 is built from 15 residues. CDR1 and CDR2 from the germline V gene are SGHAT and FQNNGV. Here the CDR3 reads CASSLTQDPNYEQYF. The CDR3 nucleotides read TGTGCCAGCAGCTTAACCCAGGACCCGAACTACGAGCAGTACTTC.

This clone was detected only once. The chain carries TRBV18 and TRBJ1-1; D gene ambiguous. CDR3 length equals 14 residues. Trimming stripped 10 bases from V and 4 bases from J, with 19 bases between. In germline, CDR1 is KGHSH, CDR2 LQKENI. The CDR3 loop is CATSPPGYSTEAFF. The CDR3 nucleotides read TGTGCCACCTCCCCCCCGGGGTATAGCACTGAAGCTTTCTTT. Based on the CDR3 plus reference TRBV18 and TRBJ1-1, the full variable domain is NAGVMQNPRHLVRRRGQEARLRCSPMKGHSHVYWYRQLPEEGLKFMVYLQKENIIDESGMPKERFSAEFPKEGPSILRIQQVVRGDSAAYFCATSPPGYSTEAFFGQGTRLTVV.

V usage is TRBV5-1 and J usage is TRBJ1-5; 11 positions agree with TRBD1. This CDR3 comprises 16 residues. The V gene's germline CDR1 is SGHRS and CDR2 YFSETQ. Trimming cost V 0 bases and J 1 base; bases outside gene matches: 0. CDR3: CASSLGTGGSNQPQHF. For the CDR3, the DNA is TGCGCCAGCAGCTTGGGGACAGGGGGCAGCAATCAGCCCCAGCATTTT.

The V and J genes are TRBV19 and TRBJ2-4; 7 bases match TRBD2. The CDR3 sequence is 14 residues long. Trimming removed 2 bases from V and 4 bases from J; junction bases left unmatched: 2. Germline CDR1 LNHDA, CDR2 SQIVND (reference sequence). The CDR3 spells CASSIRGLKNIQYF. The DNA for the CDR3 is TGTGCCAGTAGTATAAGGGGACTAAAAAACATTCAGTACTTC.

This clone was observed a few times. The rearrangement uses TRBV19 and TRBJ1-4; tentatively, D is TRBD1 (6 bases). The CDR3 is made up of 14 amino acids. Trimming removed 6 bases at V and 4 bases at J, with 12 bases between. Germline V gene data show CDR1 as LNHDA and CDR2 as SQIVND (reference sequence). CDR3 coding DNA: TGTGCCAGTAGCAGACAGGCGGGTAATGAAAAACTGTTTTTT. Translation gives CASSRQAGNEKLFF.

The chain has TRBV5-4 and TRBJ2-1; D uncertain. With 4 bases removed from V and 9 bases from J, the gap between germline ends came to 8 bases. The CDR3 totals 11 residues. Germline V gene sequence: CDR1 SGHNT, CDR2 YYREEE (reference sequence). CDR3 residues: CASSRTFEQFF. As DNA, the CDR3 is TGTGCCAGCAGCCGGACGTTTGAGCAGTTCTTC.

This clone was counted once. The rearrangement links TRBV5-1 to TRBJ2-7; D may correspond to TRBD1 or TRBD2 (6 bases each). V was pared by 7 bases and J by 4 bases, with 18 bases between. In germline, CDR1 is SGHRS, CDR2 YFSETQ. This CDR3 contains 14 residues. The CDR3 DNA is TGCGCCAGCCGTCGAGAGGGGGGAATATACGAGCAGTACTTC. The encoded protein is CASRREGGIYEQYF.

The table lists this clone with a count of one. This rearrangement joins TRBV11-1 to TRBJ2-1; 12 bases are shared with TRBD1. Unmatched junction bases numbered 7, after V lost 0 bases and J lost 7 bases. CDR1 is SGHAT, CDR2 FQDESV, per germline (reference sequence). The CDR3 has 17 residues. CDR3 in amino acids: CASSLAQGQGARNEQFF. In nucleotides, the CDR3 is TGTGCCAGCAGCTTAGCGCAGGGACAGGGGGCCCGGAATGAGCAGTTCTTC.